The 24 T cell receptor beta chains below were found in one sample sequenced in a study of T-cell memory formation after mild COVID-19. TCRdb analysed the 5' RACE reads with MiXCR anew, one entry per CDR3 protein. The sample yields a few hundred thousand distinct CDR3 sequences, about 20% seen once. Material: PBMCs or a T cell subset sorted from them (not recorded which). Source of these receptors: a man aged 18 to 29 who had mild COVID-19 (a few samples of this study predate the infection). Cell type and time point are not known.

This clonotype has ten or more counts. The V and J genes are TRBV7-2 and TRBJ1-2; 7 nucleotides line up with TRBD1. Germline V gene lookup returns CDR1 SGHTA and CDR2 FQGNSA. This CDR3 contains 12 residues. The junction had 4 bases not matched to a gene; V was cut back by 5 bases and J by 7 bases. This CDR3 reads CASSPGGSGYTF. CDR3 coding DNA: TGTGCCAGCAGCCCAGGGGGTAGTGGCTACACCTTC.

This clonotype was picked up many times. The chain uses TRBV11-2 and TRBJ1-4; no clear D. V shed 2 bases and J shed 8 bases, with 6 bases lying between them. Germline V gives CDR1 SGHAT, CDR2 FQNNGV. CDR3 length: 12 amino acids. The chain's CDR3 is CASSLRGEKLFF. The CDR3 DNA reads as TGTGCCAGCAGCTTACGTGGCGAAAAACTGTTTTTT. The full variable domain, in which reference TRBV11-2 and TRBJ1-4 provide the parts outside the CDR3, is EAGVAQSPRYKIIEKRQSVAFWCNPISGHATLYWYQQILGQGPKLLIQFQNNGVVDDSQLPKDRFSAERLKGVDSTLKIQPAKLEDSAVYLCASSLRGEKLFFGSGTQLSVL.

In this sample, this clonotype turned up a few times. This chain links TRBV12-3 or TRBV12-4 with TRBJ2-1; the match to TRBD2 covers 11 bases. This CDR3 has 18 residues. J gave up 7 bases and V 6 bases, and 17 bases lay outside the gene matches. CDR3 nucleotide sequence: TGTGCCAGCAGCCGATTCTTGACGGGACTAGCGGAACTGAATGAGCAGTTCTTC. It is translated as CASSRFLTGLAELNEQFF.

This clonotype was recorded a few times. V is TRBV7-9 and J is TRBJ1-4, with unresolved D. Trimming cost V 5 bases and J 8 bases, with 18 bases left between them. The CDR3 consists of 15 residues. Germline assignment: CDR1 SEHNR and CDR2 FQNEAQ (reference sequence). In DNA form, the CDR3 reads TGTGCCAGCAGCCACATGGGCGCTGCCGAGGAAAAACTGTTTTTT. This gives the protein CASSHMGAAEEKLFF.

This chain connects TRBV7-9 to TRBJ2-3, with D uncertain. There are 14 residues in the CDR3. The germline V gene has CDR1 SEHNR and CDR2 FQNEAQ (reference sequence). Trimming left V 1 base short and J 0 bases short, with 5 bases between. CDR3 region: CASSLESSTDTQYF. CDR3 nucleotide sequence: TGTGCCAGCAGCTTAGAATCTAGCACAGATACGCAGTATTTT.

The rearrangement links TRBV15 to TRBJ2-7; 7 bases line up with TRBD1. Trimming took 0 bases from V and 5 from J; bases not matched to a gene: 13. Germline V gene sequence: CDR1 LNHNV, CDR2 YYDKDF (reference sequence). The CDR3 is 17 amino acids. The DNA for the CDR3 is TGTGCCACCAGCAGAGAATTTACAGGGGTTTTACTCGACGAGCAGTACTTC. It translates to CATSREFTGVLLDEQYF.

This clonotype was counted once. J is TRBJ2-3 and V is TRBV6-6; tentatively, D is TRBD2 (5 bases). Germline V gene sequence: CDR1 MNHNY, CDR2 SVGAGI (reference sequence). This CDR3 region has 10 residues. The CDR3 bases are TGTGACACGGGGATAGATACGCAGTATTTT. Residues: CDTGIDTQYF.

This clonotype was recorded once. This CDR3 is CASSPGGLGTGELFF. CDR3 coding DNA: TGCGCCAGCAGCCCAGGGGGGCTGGGCACCGGGGAGCTGTTTTTT. The V and J genes are TRBV5-1 and TRBJ2-2; D possibly corresponds to TRBD1 (7 bases). The germline V and J ends were trimmed by 4 bases and 4 bases, with 14 bases remaining between them. The CDR3 runs to 15 residues. The V gene's germline CDR1 is SGHRS and CDR2 YFSETQ.

The rearrangement links TRBV5-4 to TRBJ2-5; D call uncertain. CDR3 length: 14 residues. Between the trimmed V and J ends, which lost 1 base and 2 bases, there was a span of 9 bases. In germline, CDR1 is SGHNT, CDR2 YYREEE (reference sequence). DNA for the CDR3: TGTGCCAGCAGCTTGTCCTGGGTACAAGAGACCCAGTACTTC. Its translation is CASSLSWVQETQYF.

The V and J genes are TRBV7-9 and TRBJ1-5; D is undetermined. The CDR3 has 11 amino acids. V was shortened by 6 bases and J by 6 bases, with 6 bases between the two germline ends. Germline V gene data show CDR1 as SEHNR and CDR2 as FQNEAQ (reference sequence). This CDR3 is CASRSCQPQHF. DNA for the CDR3: TGTGCCAGCAGGTCCTGTCAGCCCCAGCATTTT.

This clonotype was observed a few times. The genes are TRBV5-5 and TRBJ2-1; TRBD2 matches at 10 bases. This CDR3 is built from 14 residues. Germline loops: CDR1 SGHKS, CDR2 YYEKEE (reference sequence). The V gene end was trimmed by 4 bases and the J gene end by 3 bases; junction bases not matched to a gene: 1. The CDR3 nucleotides are TGTGCCAGCAGCCAGCGGGGGGGCTACAATGAGCAGTTCTTC. Residues: CASSQRGGYNEQFF.

The chain recombines TRBV9 with TRBJ2-6; a weak D match, TRBD1 (5 bases). The V gene's germline CDR1 is SGDLS and CDR2 YYNGEE. The CDR3 loop spans 13 amino acids. The V gene lost 1 base and the J gene lost 9 bases, with 8 bases spanning the gap. CDR3 nucleotide sequence: TGTGCCAGCAGCGTACAGGGCGGCAACGTCCTGACTTTC. It specifies CASSVQGGNVLTF.

The chain recombines TRBV20-1 with TRBJ1-1; 8 bases line up with TRBD1. J was trimmed by 11 bases and V by 6 bases; bases with no gene match: 8. Looked up from germline, CDR1 is DFQATT and CDR2 is SNEGSKA (reference sequence). CDR3 length equals 11 residues. CDR3 sequence (DNA): TGCAGTGCCCCGCAGGGGGCGCGGGCTTTCTTT. This encodes CSAPQGARAFF.

In this sample, this clonotype turned up a few times. CDR3 loop: CASSLSVAYDSPLHF. The DNA for the CDR3 is TGTGCCAGCAGCTTATCTGTAGCATACGATTCACCCCTCCACTTT. The chain is built from TRBV7-9 and TRBJ1-6; D ambiguous. The CDR3 spans 15 residues. Germline assignment: CDR1 SEHNR and CDR2 FQNEAQ (reference sequence). V was shortened by 2 bases and J by 8 bases, with 13 bases between the two germline ends.

This clonotype was observed at least ten times. The gene calls are TRBV7-2 and TRBJ2-2, with 7 bases that match TRBD2. CDR1 SGHTA and CDR2 FQGNSA come from the germline V gene. Trimming removed 6 bases from V and 0 bases from J; junction bases left unmatched: 7. CDR3 length equals 16 residues. DNA for the CDR3: TGTGCCAGCAGTCCACCAGGACTAGCGAACACCGGGGAGCTGTTTTTT. This sequence encodes CASSPPGLANTGELFF.

The rearrangement joins TRBV5-5 to TRBJ2-5; 11 nucleotides agree with TRBD2. The germline CDR1 and CDR2 sequences are SGHKS and YYEKEE (reference sequence). The CDR3 totals 17 residues. The V and J ends lost 4 bases and 0 bases, in that order; junction bases with no gene match: 8. CDR3 in DNA: TGTGCCAGCAGCCAGGGGACTAGCGGTTTCTACCAAGAGACCCAGTACTTC. Translated: CASSQGTSGFYQETQYF.

Points on this clonotype: A clone one base away is much larger, so this may be a read error. The chain links TRBV5-1 to TRBJ2-7; D gene ambiguous. Germline assignment: CDR1 SGHRS and CDR2 YFSETQ. The CDR3 consists of 14 residues. V shed 0 bases and J shed 5 bases, with 12 bases lying between them. The CDR3 coding sequence is TGCGCCAGCAGCTTGGCACGCACCATAGACGAGCAGTACTTC. Protein product: CASSLARTIDEQYF. Combining the CDR3 with reference TRBV5-1 and TRBJ2-7 gives the whole variable domain KAGVTQTPRYLIKTRGQQVTLSCSPISGHRSVSWYQQTPGQGLQFLFEYFSETQRNKGNFPGRFSGRQFSNSRSEMNVSTLELGDSALYLCASSLARTIDEQYFGPGTRLTVT.

The genes are TRBV10-3 and TRBJ1-5, with 7 bases identical to TRBD1. V lost 7 bases and J lost 4; bases outside the gene matches: 13. The CDR3 extends over 16 amino acids. Germline-derived CDR1 and CDR2 are ENHRY and SYGVKD. CDR3 DNA: TGTGCCATCACTCCATCTGACAGGGCGCGGAATCAGCCCCAGCATTTT. Encoded protein: CAITPSDRARNQPQHF.

The chain couples TRBV6-5 to TRBJ1-6; D might be TRBD1 (5 bases). Trimming left V 2 bases short and J 7 bases short, with 9 bases between. Germline CDR1 and CDR2: MNHEY and SVGAGI. This CDR3 has 14 amino acids. The CDR3 DNA reads TGTGCCAGCAGTTACCTGGGGGGGAATTCACCCCTCCACTTT. Its protein is CASSYLGGNSPLHF.

This clonotype was seen only a few times. The chain joins TRBV4-1 to TRBJ1-1; TRBD1 might be the D (6 bases). The CDR3 spans 15 residues. V dropped 1 base and J dropped 0 bases, with 9 bases sitting between them. Germline loops: CDR1 MGHRA, CDR2 YSYEKL. The DNA for the CDR3 is TGCGCCAGCAGCCAAGGGACAGAGATGAACACTGAAGCTTTCTTT. Amino acids: CASSQGTEMNTEAFF.

The chain recombines TRBV6-2 or TRBV6-3 with TRBJ2-5; weak D call: TRBD2 (7 bases). V shed 10 bases and J shed 0 bases, with 18 bases lying between them. Looked up from germline, CDR1 is MNHEY and CDR2 is SVGEGT. The CDR3 extends over 15 amino acids. This CDR3 reads CATRIAGAYQETQYF. CDR3 coding DNA: TGTGCCACCAGAATTGCGGGGGCCTACCAAGAGACCCAGTACTTC.

The rearrangement joins TRBV3-1 to TRBJ2-3, with TRBD1 as a possible D gene (6 bases). V lost 0 bases, J lost 2 bases, and 18 bases lay in between. The CDR3 covers 18 residues. The V gene's germline CDR1 is LGHDT and CDR2 YNNKEL (reference sequence). The CDR3 is CASSQDLGDTWNTDTQYF. The CDR3 DNA reads TGTGCCAGCAGCCAAGATCTAGGGGACACGTGGAACACAGATACGCAGTATTTT.

This clonotype was detected many times. This chain uses TRBV27 with TRBJ2-2; 8 bases are a match to TRBD1. The V and J ends lost 2 bases and 4 bases, in that order; junction bases with no gene match: 3. Germline assignment: CDR1 MNHEY and CDR2 SMNVEV (reference sequence). The CDR3 has 15 residues. The CDR3 coding sequence is TGTGCCAGCAGTTTACGGACAGGGACCACCGGGGAGCTGTTTTTT. Encoded protein: CASSLRTGTTGELFF.

There are many counts of this clonotype. The chain recombines TRBV7-2 with TRBJ1-2; 7 positions agree with TRBD1. The junction had 5 bases not matched to a gene; V was cut back by 7 bases and J by 0 bases. The length of the CDR3 is 14 residues. Germline V gene sequence: CDR1 SGHTA, CDR2 FQGNSA. The CDR3 here is CASKTGDANYGYTF. For the CDR3, the DNA is TGTGCCAGCAAAACAGGGGACGCTAACTATGGCTACACCTTC. The full variable domain, with the rest looked up from reference TRBV7-2 and TRBJ1-2, is GAGVSQSPSNKVTEKGKDVELRCDPISGHTALYWYRQSLGQGLEFLIYFQGNSAPDKSGLPSDRFSAERTGGSVSTLTIQRTQQEDSAVYLCASKTGDANYGYTFGSGTRLTVV.